Below, one T cell receptor (beta chain) is given with its context. The target antigen is unknown. These data originate in a study of T cells in localized non-small cell lung cancer. Only in-frame clones appear in the TCRdb table, and some are missing; sequencing was by immunoSEQ multiplex PCR. The sample lists 34,000 or so clones, 93% seen once, with 7.9% in the top ten. Looked up from germline, CDR1 is SNHLY and CDR2 is FYNNEI. V was cut by 1 base and J by 0 bases, with 9 bases left in between. The CDR3 sequence is 16 residues long. Study-wide results and limits: Higher T cell density in the blood was associated with longer overall survival, whereas higher adjacent-lung clonality associated with shorter survival. Tumor showed lower T cell clonality than uninvolved adjacent lung, where it was highest. Median around 60 top-100 tumor clones were shared with paired adjacent lung.

The clonotype originates from a female donor at least 60 years old with stage I lung adenocarcinoma. Material: peripheral blood, obtained before any cancer treatment. V is TRBV2 and J is TRBJ1-4; TRBD1 is a possible D gene (5 bases). The CDR3 is CASSEERQSTNEKLFF. The CDR3 DNA reads as TGTGCCAGCAGTGAAGAGCGACAGTCAACTAATGAAAAACTGTTTTTT.